This TCR beta chain was sequenced for a study of T-cell reconstitution after alpha-beta-depleted transplantation in children. Molecular barcoding with unique molecular identifiers was used for the TCRbeta library. A single record per CDR3 protein comes from TCRdb applying MiXCR to the PCR reads. Here the sample spans about 610,000 distinct CDR3 sequences, over 9.5% being singletons. CDR3 length: 14 amino acids. Germline-derived CDR1 and CDR2 are SQVTM and ANQGSEA. V was pared by 4 bases and J by 9 bases, with 14 bases of the junction left unmatched. This clonotype appeared a few times. V usage is TRBV29-1 and J usage is TRBJ2-7, with 8 positions matching TRBD1. Specimen: PBMCs from the stem cell graft donor, collected from the stem cell graft. The TCR sequence derives from a human donor who donated a stem cell graft to a child with acute myeloid leukemia. The DNA for the CDR3 is TGCAGCGTTGCACCCCTCGACAGGGGCGCGGGGCAGTACTTC. It codes for CSVAPLDRGAGQYF.